This T cell receptor beta chain was documented in a study of blood T cell repertoires in COVID-19. About the study: The United States, Italy and Spain provided the acute and convalescent COVID-19 samples. PBMCs, B-cell-depleted T cells, or T cells provided the cDNA or gDNA that made up the material.

The data were produced by immunoSEQ multiplex PCR, yet TCRdb's version contains in-frame clones alone and is incomplete. The sample consists of roughly 250,000 clones, about 88% of them appearing once. The cohort comprised adults aged about 18 to 89 years residing in 20 to 25 US areas. Recovered status applied to Cohort 3 donors who had two consecutive negative PCRs. It also applied to those with clearance or with symptom resolution. With 5 bases removed from V and 1 base from J, the gap between germline ends came to 14 bases. CDR1 and CDR2 (germline): KGHSH, LQKENI. CDR3 length: 16 amino acids. The chain combines TRBV18 with TRBJ1-4; no firm D call. The clonotype was recovered from a woman aged 45-65 years who had recovered from COVID-19. Specimen: PBMCs or T cells enriched from blood (not recorded which). The DNA of the CDR3 is TGTGCCAGCTCAGCGAATCAGCGGGGAACTAATGAAAAACTGTTTTTT. Translated: CASSANQRGTNEKLFF.